The 20 T cell receptor beta chains below all came from one sample that was sequenced in a study of ipilimumab plus nivolumab after autologous stem cell transplantation. Clones were read by immunoSEQ multiplex PCR, and TCRdb kept only the in-frame ones, dropping some. This table holds around 9,300 clones, roughly two thirds found once. This specimen was PBMCs, taken in a trial of ipilimumab plus nivolumab as post-transplant consolidation. The receptors originated from a female donor with multiple myeloma.

This clone was seen a handful of times. The chain uses TRBV29-1 and TRBJ2-7; D is possibly TRBD2 (6 bases). This CDR3 has 13 residues. Trimming removed 0 bases at V and 5 bases at J, with 11 bases between. CDR1 is SQVTM, CDR2 ANQGSEA, per germline. The CDR3 loop is CSVEDGTGDEQYF. The CDR3 DNA reads as TGCAGCGTTGAAGATGGTACGGGAGACGAGCAGTACTTC.

This clone was recorded a few times. This rearrangement joins TRBV6-1 to TRBJ2-7; D ambiguous. The V end was cut by 0 bases, the J end by 5 bases, with 20 bases between. Germline CDR1 MNHNS, CDR2 SASEGT. The CDR3 runs 17 residues. In nucleotides, the CDR3 is TGTGCCAGCAGTGAAGCGAGTAATCGGGTGCTTTTGAACGAGCAGTACTTC. It codes for CASSEASNRVLLNEQYF.

As to this clone: Sequence at one end of the junction differs from germline and may be a read error. The V gene is TRBV7-7, the J gene TRBJ1-1; no firm D call. Per the germline V gene, CDR1 is SSHAT and CDR2 is FNYEAQ (reference sequence). This CDR3 spans 13 amino acids. CDR3 region: CASSPVIGTEAFF. Written as DNA, the CDR3 is TGTGCTAGCAGCCCCGTTATAGGCACTGAAGCTTTCTTT.

V usage is TRBV4-1 and J usage is TRBJ1-4; D is unclear. CDR1 MGHRA and CDR2 YSYEKL come from the germline V gene. The CDR3 is made up of 15 amino acids. Trimming stripped 1 base from V and 3 bases from J, with 9 bases between. Written as DNA, the CDR3 is TGCGCCAGCAGCCAAGGGCTGCAGGCTAATGAAAAACTGTTTTTT. Residues: CASSQGLQANEKLFF.

This chain links TRBV19 with TRBJ2-5; D assignment may be TRBD1 or TRBD2 (5 bases each). The CDR3 sequence is 13 residues long. The ends were cut back, 4 bases at V and 5 bases at J, with 11 bases in the middle. CDR1 LNHDA and CDR2 SQIVND come from the germline V gene (reference sequence). CDR3 DNA sequence: TGTGCCAGTAGTACGGGACCCGGTGAGACCCAGTACTTC. It codes for CASSTGPGETQYF. Complete variable domain (other parts from reference TRBV19 and TRBJ2-5): DGGITQSPKYLFRKEGQNVTLSCEQNLNHDAMYWYRQDPGQGLRLIYYSQIVNDFQKGDIAEGYSVSREKKESFPLTVTSAQKNPTAFYLCASSTGPGETQYFGPGTRLLVL.

This clone was counted between two and nine times. The rearrangement joins TRBV7-9 to TRBJ1-5; D unclear. Germline values: CDR1 SEHNR, CDR2 FQNEAQ (reference sequence). The CDR3 has 15 residues. Trimming removed 5 bases at V and 0 bases at J, with 11 bases between. The CDR3 is CASSLTGNSNQPQHF. In DNA, the CDR3 is TGTGCCAGCAGCCTAACGGGTAATAGCAATCAGCCCCAGCATTTT.

The DNA for the CDR3 is TGCGCCAGCAGCGTACTTTCGGGAGCGGAAGCTTTCTTT. Residues: CASSVLSGAEAFF. The J gene is TRBJ1-1, the V gene TRBV5-1, with D uncertain. This CDR3 has 13 residues. The V end was cut by 4 bases, the J end by 8 bases, with 15 bases between. The germline gives CDR1 SGHRS, CDR2 YFSETQ.

V and J are TRBV5-8 and TRBJ1-1; no clear D gene. The germline gives CDR1 SGHTS, CDR2 YDEGEE. The CDR3 covers 13 residues. V gave up 5 bases and J gave up 8 bases, with 16 bases separating them. This chain's CDR3 is CASRSRGSGEAFF. CDR3 coding DNA: TGTGCCAGCAGGAGTCGGGGATCGGGGGAAGCTTTCTTT. The entire variable domain, with the rest obtained from reference TRBV5-8 and TRBJ1-1, is as follows: EAGVTQSPTHLIKTRGQQATLRCSPISGHTSVYWYQQALGLGLQFLLWYDEGEERNRGNFPPRFSGRQFPNYSSELNVNALELEDSALYLCASRSRGSGEAFFGQGTRLTVV.

The V call is TRBV27, the J call TRBJ2-3; D call uncertain. Germline assignment: CDR1 MNHEY and CDR2 SMNVEV (reference sequence). V shed 6 bases and J shed 3 bases, with 10 bases lying between them. The CDR3 is made up of 13 amino acids. The CDR3 DNA is TGTGCCAGCAGAAAAACAGAGACAGATACGCAGTATTTT. It is translated as CASRKTETDTQYF.

By share, this clone counts as medium-sized. V is TRBV7-3 and J is TRBJ2-7, with D unclear. The length of the CDR3 is 14 residues. CDR1 is SGHTA and CDR2 is FQGTGA in the germline V gene. V was pared by 1 base and J by 1 base, with 8 bases between. The CDR3 DNA sequence: TGTGCCAGCAGCTTAAGGCCCGCGTCCTACGAGCAGTACTTC. Protein product: CASSLRPASYEQYF.

The chain carries TRBV11-2 and TRBJ2-7; D is unclear. With 8 bases removed from V and 3 bases from J, the gap between germline ends came to 14 bases. Germline V gene lookup returns CDR1 SGHAT and CDR2 FQNNGV. The CDR3 totals 13 residues. Here the CDR3 DNA reads TGTGCCAGCCACCGCGACCTGGGCTACGAGCAGTACTTC. It is translated as CASHRDLGYEQYF.

This clone has only one observation. The chain joins TRBV7-9 to TRBJ1-1; D possibly corresponds to TRBD1 (5 bases). V was cut by 3 bases and J by 1 base, with 9 bases left in between. Germline loops: CDR1 SEHNR, CDR2 FQNEAQ (reference sequence). This CDR3 contains 14 residues. DNA for the CDR3: TGTGCCAGCAGCTTTGATGACAGGAACACTGAAGCTTTCTTT. It encodes CASSFDDRNTEAFF. Supplemented by reference TRBV7-9 and TRBJ1-1, the full variable domain reads DTGVSQNPRHKITKRGQNVTFRCDPISEHNRLYWYRQTLGQGPEFLTYFQNEAQLEKSRLLSDRFSAERPKGSFSTLEIQRTEQGDSAMYLCASSFDDRNTEAFFGQGTRLTVV.

This clone was found a few times. The chain has TRBV5-6 and TRBJ1-4, with 8 bases that match TRBD1. This CDR3 has 17 residues. The V and J ends lost 4 bases and 7 bases, in that order; junction bases with no gene match: 15. Germline V lookup: CDR1 SGHDT, CDR2 YYEEEE. The chain's CDR3 is CASSLSNRGQAGEKLFF. The CDR3 DNA reads TGTGCCAGCAGCCTATCAAATCGGGGACAGGCGGGTGAAAAACTGTTTTTT.

This clone was picked up a small number of times. The rearrangement links TRBV6-5 to TRBJ1-2; D unclear. The CDR3 has 14 amino acids. The V end was cut by 6 bases, the J end by 7 bases, with 18 bases between. Germline CDR1 is MNHEY and CDR2 is SVGAGI. Written as DNA, the CDR3 is TGTGCCAGCAGGGATATGGGTGCCGCCGGTGGCTACACCTTC. This gives the protein CASRDMGAAGGYTF.

The chain joins TRBV27 to TRBJ1-1; no clear D gene. Trimming removed 3 bases at V and 5 bases at J, with 16 bases between. The CDR3 contains 15 residues. Germline values: CDR1 MNHEY, CDR2 SMNVEV (reference sequence). In nucleotides, the CDR3 is TGTGCCAGCAGTTTCGAGCTCGGCCGCGCTACTGAAGCTTTCTTT. Protein: CASSFELGRATEAFF.

A note on this clone: The same CDR3 arises from other DNA sequences in this sample as well. The gene calls are TRBV27 and TRBJ1-6, with no clear D. V was cut by 3 bases and J by 6 bases, with 3 bases left in between. This CDR3 contains 12 residues. The germline CDR1 and CDR2 sequences are MNHEY and SMNVEV (reference sequence). CDR3 sequence (DNA): TGTGCCAGCAGTTTGCCTAATTCACCCCTCCACTTT. Protein: CASSLPNSPLHF.

In DNA form, the CDR3 reads TGTGCCAGCAGCTTAGGACAGGGGAAGAATTCACCCCTCCACTTT. Protein: CASSLGQGKNSPLHF. The rearrangement uses TRBV13 and TRBJ1-6; TRBD1 agrees at 7 bases. The CDR3 loop spans 15 amino acids. V lost 0 bases to trimming and J lost 7 bases; unmatched junction nucleotides: 3. Per germline, CDR1 PRHDT and CDR2 FYEKMQ (reference sequence). Filled out from reference TRBV13 and TRBJ1-6, the complete variable domain reads AAGVIQSPRHLIKEKRETATLKCYPIPRHDTVYWYQQGPGQDPQFLISFYEKMQSDKGSIPDRFSAQQFSDYHSELNMSSLELGDSALYFCASSLGQGKNSPLHFGNGTRLTVT.

The rearrangement uses TRBV27 and TRBJ2-7; D possibly corresponds to TRBD1 (5 bases). V was shortened by 6 bases and J by 12 bases, with 18 bases between the two germline ends. The CDR3 contains 12 residues. Germline V gives CDR1 MNHEY, CDR2 SMNVEV (reference sequence). DNA for the CDR3: TGTGCCAGCAGCATTCCCCAGGGTACCGTGTACTTC. Translated, it gives CASSIPQGTVYF.

The rearrangement uses TRBV19 and TRBJ2-5; tentative D call: TRBD1 (6 bases). The germline CDR1 and CDR2 sequences are LNHDA and SQIVND (reference sequence). The CDR3 sequence is 16 residues long. V dropped 3 bases and J dropped 6 bases, with 20 bases sitting between them. Written as DNA, the CDR3 is TGTGCCAGTAGTATCCTACAGGGTCGAGCTAGGCAGACCCAGTACTTC. It yields the protein CASSILQGRARQTQYF.

V and J are TRBV7-3 and TRBJ2-2; 11 bases line up with TRBD2. From germline, CDR1 is SGHTA and CDR2 FQGTGA. The J segment lost 4 bases and the V segment lost 3 bases, leaving 7 bases of the junction unmatched. The length of the CDR3 is 17 residues. CDR3 in DNA: TGTGCCAGCAGCTTTTACCCCGGGACTAGCGGCACCGGGGAGCTGTTTTTT. It yields the protein CASSFYPGTSGTGELFF.